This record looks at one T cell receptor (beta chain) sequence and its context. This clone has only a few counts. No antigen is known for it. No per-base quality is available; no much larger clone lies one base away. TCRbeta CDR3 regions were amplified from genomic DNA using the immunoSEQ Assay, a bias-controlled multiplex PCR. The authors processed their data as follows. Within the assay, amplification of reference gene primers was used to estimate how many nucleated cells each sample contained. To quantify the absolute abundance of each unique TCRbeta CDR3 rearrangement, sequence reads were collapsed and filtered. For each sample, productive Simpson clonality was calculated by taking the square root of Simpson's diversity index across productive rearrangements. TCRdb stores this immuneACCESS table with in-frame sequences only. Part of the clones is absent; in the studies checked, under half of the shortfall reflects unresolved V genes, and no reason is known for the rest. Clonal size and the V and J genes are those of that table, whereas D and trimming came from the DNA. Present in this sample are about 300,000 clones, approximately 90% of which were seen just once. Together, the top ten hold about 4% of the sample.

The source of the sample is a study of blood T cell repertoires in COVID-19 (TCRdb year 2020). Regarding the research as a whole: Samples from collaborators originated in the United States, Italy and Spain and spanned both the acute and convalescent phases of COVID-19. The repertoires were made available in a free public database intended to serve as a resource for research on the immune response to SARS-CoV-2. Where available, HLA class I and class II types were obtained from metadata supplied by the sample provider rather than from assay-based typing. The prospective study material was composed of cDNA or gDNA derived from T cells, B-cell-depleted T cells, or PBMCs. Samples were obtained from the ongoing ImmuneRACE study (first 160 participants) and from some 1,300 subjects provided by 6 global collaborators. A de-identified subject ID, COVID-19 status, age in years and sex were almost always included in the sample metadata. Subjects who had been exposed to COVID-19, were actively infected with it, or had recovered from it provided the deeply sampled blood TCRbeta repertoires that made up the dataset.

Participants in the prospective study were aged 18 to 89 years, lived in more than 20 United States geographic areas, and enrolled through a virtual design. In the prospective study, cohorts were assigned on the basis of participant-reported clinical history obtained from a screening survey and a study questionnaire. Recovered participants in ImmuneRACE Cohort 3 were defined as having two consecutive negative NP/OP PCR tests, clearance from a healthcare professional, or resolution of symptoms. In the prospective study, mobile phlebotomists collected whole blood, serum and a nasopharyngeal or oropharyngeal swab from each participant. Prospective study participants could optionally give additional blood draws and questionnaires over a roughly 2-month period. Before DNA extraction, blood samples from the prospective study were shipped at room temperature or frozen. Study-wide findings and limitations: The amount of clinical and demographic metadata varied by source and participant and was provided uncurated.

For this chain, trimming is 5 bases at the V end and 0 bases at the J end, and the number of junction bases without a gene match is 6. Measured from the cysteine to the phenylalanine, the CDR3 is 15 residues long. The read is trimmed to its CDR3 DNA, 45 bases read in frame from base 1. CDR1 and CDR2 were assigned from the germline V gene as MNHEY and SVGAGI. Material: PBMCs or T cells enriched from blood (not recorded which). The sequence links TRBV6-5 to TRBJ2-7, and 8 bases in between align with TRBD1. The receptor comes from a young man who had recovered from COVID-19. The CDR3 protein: CASSTQTGASYEQYF. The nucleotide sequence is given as TGTGCCAGCAGTACCCAGACAGGGGCCTCCTACGAGCAGTACTTC.